The present T cell receptor (beta chain) was sequenced within a study of long-term antiretroviral therapy in people with HIV. Survey-level resolution applied to immunoSEQ assay v3.0. Sequencing was performed with immunoSEQ multiplex PCR; in TCRdb, only in-frame clones are kept and a portion is missing. The table shows almost 30,000 clones, with 85% to 90% occurring only once. Trimming stripped 8 bases from V and 1 base from J, with 15 bases between. The CDR3 runs 15 residues. Germline V CDR1 and CDR2: ENHRY, SYGVKD. Note on this clone: Antigen unknown.

Study-wide results and limits: No data on ART adherence, viral resistance or therapy changes. Transplant donor controls retained higher diversity, though diversity increased after ART.

At minimum, one pre-ART and two post-ART PBMC samples were obtained from each donor. Until DNA extraction, the samples held between about 1-10 million cryopreserved PBMC. The source is a man aged 45-65 years with HIV. The rearrangement uses TRBV10-3 and TRBJ2-1; possibly TRBD1 for D (5 bases). The source material was unsorted PBMCs, sampled 3.2 years before starting antiretroviral therapy. CDR3 sequence reads: CAILAGFTSYNEQFF. CDR3 DNA: TGTGCCATCTTAGCAGGGTTTACTTCCTACAATGAGCAGTTCTTC.